This TCR beta chain was sequenced in a study of sequential checkpoint blockade in melanoma. Overall study: After both sequences, patients received maintenance nivolumab. TCRbeta immunosequencing was performed on DNA from roughly 90 pretreatment melanoma tumor samples. Whole-study findings and limits: In arm A, pretreatment tumor clonality was associated with response.

Only in-frame clones appear in the TCRdb table, and some are missing; sequencing was by immunoSEQ multiplex PCR. The table records 15,000 to 20,000 clones, around 70% of them present only once. Treatment meaning: randomized to nivolumab then ipilimumab (arm A) or the reverse (arm B). Notes on this clone: Its matching antigen is unknown.

This CDR3 region has 17 residues. Trimming shortened V by 3 bases and J by 6 bases, and 21 bases separated the two germline ends. Germline CDR1 reads LNHDA; CDR2 reads SQIVND (reference sequence). The sequences come from tumor tissue (inferred from file names), collected from a patient given nivolumab and ipilimumab in sequence. This receptor was taken from a human donor with melanoma. This sequence joins TRBV19 and TRBJ1-5, with a tentative D call TRBD1 (6 bases). CDR3 in DNA: TGTGCCAGTAGTATTCCAGGGGTCTCCCCCGGGGGTCAGCCCCAGCATTTT. Its translation is CASSIPGVSPGGQPQHF. The full variable domain, completed using reference TRBV19 and TRBJ1-5, is DGGITQSPKYLFRKEGQNVTLSCEQNLNHDAMYWYRQDPGQGLRLIYYSQIVNDFQKGDIAEGYSVSREKKESFPLTVTSAQKNPTAFYLCASSIPGVSPGGQPQHFGDGTRLSIL.